This TCR beta chain was recorded in a study of blood T cell repertoires in COVID-19. Here immunoSEQ multiplex PCR was the method, and the copy in TCRdb shows in-frame clones only, minus some. The table includes around 200,000 clones, 80% detected once. Trimming took off 5 bases at V and 3 bases at J, with 7 bases between the two ends. This CDR3 contains 13 residues. The V gene's germline CDR1 is MDHEN and CDR2 SYDVKM. Input material: peripheral blood. This chain joins TRBV28 and TRBJ2-2; tentative D call: TRBD1 (6 bases). The sequence was collected from a woman in her 70s with acute or convalescent COVID-19. The CDR3 DNA follows: TGTGCCAGCAGTAGGACAGACACCGGGGAGCTGTTTTTT. It encodes CASSRTDTGELFF. Complete variable domain (other parts from reference TRBV28 and TRBJ2-2): DVKVTQSSRYLVKRTGEKVFLECVQDMDHENMFWYRQDPGLGLRLIYFSYDVKMKEKGDIPEGYSVSREKKERFSLILESASTNQTSMYLCASSRTDTGELFFGEGSRLTVL.